This T cell receptor beta chain was profiled in a study of shared clonotypes between healthy human individuals. The table came from immunoSEQ multiplex PCR; TCRdb's copy has only in-frame clones and leaves some out. The sample shows about 800,000 clones, just over 95% of them seen only once. Whole-study results and caveats: Around 4.7% was the fraction of naive CD4 clonotypes found shared across several donors.

With respect to this clone: Its antigen is undetermined.

It was CD45RO-negative cells, positively selected for CCR7, that made up naive CD8 cells, with terminally differentiated effector memory CD45RA+ cells excluded. The CDR3 length is 14 residues. V lost 9 bases and J 5 bases, leaving 17 bases between the germline ends. Looked up from germline, CDR1 is SGHTA and CDR2 is FQGNSA. Material for sequencing was naive CD8+ T cells sorted from blood. The chain is built from TRBV7-2 and TRBJ2-1, with a possible D match to TRBD2 (7 bases). The TCR was taken from a man aged 25 to 45 in good health. CDR3 coding DNA: TGTGCCAGTCACAGGGCTAGCGGTAACAATGAGCAGTTCTTC. Translated, it gives CASHRASGNNEQFF. Complete variable domain (other parts from reference TRBV7-2 and TRBJ2-1): GAGVSQSPSNKVTEKGKDVELRCDPISGHTALYWYRQSLGQGLEFLIYFQGNSAPDKSGLPSDRFSAERTGGSVSTLTIQRTQQEDSAVYLCASHRASGNNEQFFGPGTRLTVL.